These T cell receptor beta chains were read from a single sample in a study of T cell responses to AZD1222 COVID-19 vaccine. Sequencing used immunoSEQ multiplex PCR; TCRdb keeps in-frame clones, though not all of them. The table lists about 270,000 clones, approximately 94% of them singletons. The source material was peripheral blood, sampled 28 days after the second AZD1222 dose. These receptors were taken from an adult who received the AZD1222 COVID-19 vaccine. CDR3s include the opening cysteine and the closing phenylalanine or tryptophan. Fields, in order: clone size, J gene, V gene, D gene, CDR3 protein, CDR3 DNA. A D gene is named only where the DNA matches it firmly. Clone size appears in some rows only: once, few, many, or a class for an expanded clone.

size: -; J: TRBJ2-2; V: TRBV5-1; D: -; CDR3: CASSFRVDTGELFF; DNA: TGCGCCAGCAGCTTCAGGGTTGACACCGGGGAGCTGTTTTTT
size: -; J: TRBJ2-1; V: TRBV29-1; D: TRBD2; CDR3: CSAGGRANEQFF; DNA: TGCAGCGCCGGCGGGAGGGCGAATGAGCAGTTCTTC
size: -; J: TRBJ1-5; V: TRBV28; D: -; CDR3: CASSPGVPGNQPQHF; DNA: TGTGCCAGCAGTCCCGGGGTACCGGGCAATCAGCCCCAGCATTTT
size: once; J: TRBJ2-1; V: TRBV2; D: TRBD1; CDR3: CASPDRGTYNEQFF; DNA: TGTGCCAGCCCCGACAGGGGCACCTACAATGAGCAGTTCTTC
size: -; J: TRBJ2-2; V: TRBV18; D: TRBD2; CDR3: CASSPVSGLAATGELFF; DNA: TGTGCCAGCTCACCAGTTTCCGGACTAGCGGCGACCGGGGAGCTGTTTTTT
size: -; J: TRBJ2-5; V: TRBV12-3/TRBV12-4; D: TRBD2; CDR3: CASTLRGKETQYF; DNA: TGTGCCAGCACATTGCGGGGGAAAGAGACCCAGTACTTC
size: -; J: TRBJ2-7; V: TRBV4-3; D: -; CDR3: CASSHQTGSSYEQYF; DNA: TGCGCCAGCAGCCACCAGACGGGATCCTCCTACGAGCAGTACTTC
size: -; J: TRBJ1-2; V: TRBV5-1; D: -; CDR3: CASSLEGQLYGYTF; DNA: TGCGCCAGCAGCTTGGAGGGACAACTCTATGGCTACACCTTC
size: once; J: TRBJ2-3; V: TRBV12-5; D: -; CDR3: CASAPGLRSGPADTQYF; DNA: TGTGCTAGTGCCCCGGGGCTGCGCTCTGGGCCCGCAGATACGCAGTATTTT
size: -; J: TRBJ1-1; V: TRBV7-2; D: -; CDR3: CASSLAYAGTEAFF; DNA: TGTGCCAGCAGCTTAGCCTATGCGGGCACTGAAGCTTTCTTT
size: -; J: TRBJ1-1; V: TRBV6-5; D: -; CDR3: CASSDLGGDTEAFF; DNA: TGTGCCAGCAGCGACCTAGGAGGGGACACTGAAGCTTTCTTT
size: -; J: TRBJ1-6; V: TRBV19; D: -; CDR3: CASPPFSVGELGSSYNSPLHF; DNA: TGTGCCAGCCCCCCCTTTTCAGTAGGAGAGCTGGGGAGCTCCTATAATTCACCCCTCCACTTT
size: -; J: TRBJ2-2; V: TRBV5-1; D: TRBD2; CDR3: CASSSTSGRAGELFF; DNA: TGCGCCAGCAGTTCCACTAGCGGGAGGGCCGGGGAGCTGTTTTTT
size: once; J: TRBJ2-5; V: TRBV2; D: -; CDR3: CASSEEETQYF; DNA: TGTGCCAGCAGTGAAGAAGAGACCCAGTACTTC
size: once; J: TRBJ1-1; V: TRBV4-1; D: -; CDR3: CASKSLMSTEAFF; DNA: TGCGCCAGCAAGTCCTTAATGAGCACTGAAGCTTTCTTT
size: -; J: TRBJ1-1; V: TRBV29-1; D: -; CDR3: CSVVRRDGNTEAFF; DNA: TGCAGCGTTGTGCGAAGGGACGGGAACACTGAAGCTTTCTTT
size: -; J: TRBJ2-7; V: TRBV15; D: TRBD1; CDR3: CATSLQDRNEQYF; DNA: TGTGCCACCAGCCTCCAGGACAGGAACGAGCAGTACTTC